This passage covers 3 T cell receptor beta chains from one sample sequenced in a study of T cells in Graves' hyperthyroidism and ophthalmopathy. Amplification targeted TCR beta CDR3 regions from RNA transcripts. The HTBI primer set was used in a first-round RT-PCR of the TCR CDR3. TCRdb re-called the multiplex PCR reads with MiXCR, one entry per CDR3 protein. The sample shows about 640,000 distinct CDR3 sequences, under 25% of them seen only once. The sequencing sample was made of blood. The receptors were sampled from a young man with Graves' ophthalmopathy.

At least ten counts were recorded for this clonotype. The CDR3 DNA is TGCGCCAGCAGCTCCGGGACAGGGGGCCAAGAGACCCAGTACTTC. Protein product: CASSSGTGGQETQYF. The chain couples TRBV5-1 to TRBJ2-5, with TRBD1 identical over 11 bases. This CDR3 has 15 amino acids. The V segment lost 3 bases and the J segment 1 base; nucleotides outside the gene matches: 2. Germline V gene sequence: CDR1 SGHRS, CDR2 YFSETQ.

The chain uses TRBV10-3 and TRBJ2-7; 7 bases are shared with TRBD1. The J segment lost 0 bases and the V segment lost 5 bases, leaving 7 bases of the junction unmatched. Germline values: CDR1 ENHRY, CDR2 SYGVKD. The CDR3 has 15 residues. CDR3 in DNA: TGTGCCATCAGTTACAGGGGCCAGAGCTCCTACGAGCAGTACTTC. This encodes CAISYRGQSSYEQYF.

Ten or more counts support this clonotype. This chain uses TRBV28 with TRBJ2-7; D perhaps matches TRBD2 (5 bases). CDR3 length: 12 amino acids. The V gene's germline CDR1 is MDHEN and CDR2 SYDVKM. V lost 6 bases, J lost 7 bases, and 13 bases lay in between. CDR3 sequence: CASSPGLREQYF. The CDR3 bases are TGTGCCAGCAGCCCAGGACTGAGGGAGCAGTACTTC.